The clone carrying this TCR beta chain was seen a few times. Its target is unknown. These data originate in a study of T cells after yellow fever vaccination. Study at large: Where fractions had low cell numbers, libraries were prepared from them with the SMART-Seq v4 Ultra Low Input RNA kit. Study results and limitations: Primary-vaccination clones mostly resurfaced post-booster (about 96% CD4, about 87% CD8).

In making TCR cDNA, 5'RACE template switching added a universal primer site and UMIs to it. TCRdb re-called the 5' RACE reads through MiXCR, storing one row per CDR3 protein. This table has a few hundred thousand distinct CDR3 sequences, about 6.6% appearing once. V lost 0 bases and J lost 0, with 8 bases in between. The CDR3 totals 15 residues. Per germline, CDR1 MNHEY and CDR2 SVGAGI. V gene TRBV6-5 combines with J gene TRBJ1-1; D remains ambiguous. The sample in question was PBMCs, obtained about 41 days after the first yellow fever vaccination. This clonotype was sampled from a young man who received the YFV17D yellow fever vaccine. CDR3 coding DNA: TGTGCCAGCAGTTACTCCGAGCCGATGAACACTGAAGCTTTCTTT. Protein sequence: CASSYSEPMNTEAFF.